The 24 T cell receptor beta chains below were found in one sample sequenced in a study of blood T cell repertoires in COVID-19. Method: immunoSEQ multiplex PCR; TCRdb's copy keeps in-frame clones and lacks some. The repertoire has around 310,000 clones, almost 90% of them found once; the top ten carry 1%. The source material was peripheral blood. The receptors derive from a middle-aged woman with COVID-19, enrolled during active disease.

The rearrangement joins TRBV19 to TRBJ1-5, with D unclear. Trimming took off 1 base at V and 15 bases at J, with 10 bases between the two ends. This CDR3 is built from 11 residues. CDR1 and CDR2 (germline): LNHDA, SQIVND (reference sequence). CDR3 nucleotides: TGTGCCAGTAGTATAGGGGCTGGTTGGCATTTT. It specifies CASSIGAGWHF.

CDR3 DNA sequence: TGTGCCAGCAGCCCCCGAGGCAGGGAAGGGGACGAGCAGTACTTC. It encodes CASSPRGREGDEQYF. The rearrangement uses TRBV9 and TRBJ2-7; D may be TRBD1 (5 bases). CDR3 length: 15 residues. Germline assignment: CDR1 SGDLS and CDR2 YYNGEE. Trimming shortened V by 4 bases and J by 5 bases, and 19 bases separated the two germline ends.

The CDR3 reads CASSLVTGGSNYGYTF. The CDR3 coding sequence is TGTGCCAGCAGCTTAGTGACAGGGGGGTCTAACTATGGCTACACCTTC. V gene TRBV7-6 combines with J gene TRBJ1-2; 9 bases agree with TRBD1. Germline values: CDR1 SGHVS, CDR2 FNYEAQ. The CDR3 loop spans 16 amino acids. The V and J ends lost 1 base and 0 bases, in that order; junction bases with no gene match: 3.

This chain uses TRBV9 with TRBJ2-3; D gene unclear. V was shortened by 0 bases and J by 1 base, with 9 bases between the two germline ends. The CDR3 spans 15 residues. CDR1 SGDLS and CDR2 YYNGEE come from the germline V gene. This chain's CDR3 is CASSVAGRRTDTQYF. For the CDR3, the DNA is TGTGCCAGCAGCGTAGCTGGCAGGCGCACAGATACGCAGTATTTT. Drawing the rest from reference TRBV9 and TRBJ2-3, the complete variable domain is DSGVTQTPKHLITATGQRVTLRCSPRSGDLSVYWYQQSLDQGLQFLIQYYNGEERAKGNILERFSAQQFPDLHSELNLSSLELGDSALYFCASSVAGRRTDTQYFGPGTRLTVL.

In nucleotides, the CDR3 is TGTGCCAGCAGCCCCCGGGACATATATGGCTACACCTTC. Translation gives CASSPRDIYGYTF. The rearrangement links TRBV7-9 to TRBJ1-2; tentative D call: TRBD1 (6 bases). This CDR3 is built from 13 residues. The germline V gene has CDR1 SEHNR and CDR2 FQNEAQ (reference sequence). The V end lost 5 bases, the J end lost 5 bases, and 12 bases lay between the germline ends.

This rearrangement joins TRBV28 to TRBJ2-3; perhaps TRBD2 as D (5 bases). V shed 6 bases and J shed 7 bases, with 17 bases lying between them. Per the germline V gene, CDR1 is MDHEN and CDR2 is SYDVKM. The CDR3 is 14 residues long. This CDR3 is CASSPTRFGNTQYF. The DNA of the CDR3 is TGTGCCAGCAGCCCCACTAGGTTCGGAAATACGCAGTATTTT.

V gene TRBV11-2 combines with J gene TRBJ2-7; TRBD2 might be the D (6 bases). The V gene lost 2 bases and the J gene lost 0 bases, with 8 bases spanning the gap. CDR1 SGHAT and CDR2 FQNNGV come from the germline V gene. This CDR3 contains 14 residues. DNA of the CDR3: TGTGCCAGCAGCTTATCAGCGGGCTCCTACGAGCAGTACTTC. It is translated as CASSLSAGSYEQYF.

Points on this clone: Germline and junction disagree at one end, which may indicate a read error. In DNA form, the CDR3 reads TGCGCCAGCAGCTTGGCCCCTAACGGACCGAACACCGGGAAGCTGTTTTTT. This sequence encodes CASSLAPNGPNTGKLFF. This sequence joins TRBV5-1 and TRBJ2-2; a possible D gene is TRBD2 (5 bases). The CDR3 contains 17 residues. Germline V lookup: CDR1 SGHRS, CDR2 YFSETQ. Variable domain in full (rest from reference TRBV5-1 and TRBJ2-2): KAGVTQTPRYLIKTRGQQVTLSCSPISGHRSVSWYQQTPGQGLQFLFEYFSETQRNKGNFPGRFSGRQFSNSRSEMNVSTLELGDSALYLCASSLAPNGPNTGKLFFGEGSRLTVL.

This rearrangement joins TRBV27 to TRBJ1-1; 12 bases fit TRBD1. The junction had 8 bases not matched to a gene; V was cut back by 0 bases and J by 3 bases. CDR1 MNHEY and CDR2 SMNVEV come from the germline V gene (reference sequence). The CDR3 consists of 18 residues. CDR3: CASSLSPPGTGGHTEAFF. The DNA for the CDR3 is TGTGCCAGCAGTTTATCACCCCCCGGGACAGGGGGCCACACTGAAGCTTTCTTT.

The chain is built from TRBV11-3 and TRBJ2-2, with a possible D match to TRBD2 (5 bases). From germline, CDR1 is SGHNT and CDR2 YENEEA. CDR3 length: 17 residues. V was clipped by 3 bases and J by 6 bases, with 20 bases between them. The CDR3 bases are TGTGCCAGCAGCTTGGGCCAAGTGGCTAGCAGCTCCGGGGAGCTGTTTTTT. Encoded protein: CASSLGQVASSSGELFF. Together with reference TRBV11-3 and TRBJ2-2, the CDR3 gives the full variable domain: EAGVVQSPRYKIIEKKQPVAFWCNPISGHNTLYWYLQNLGQGPELLIRYENEEAVDDSQLPKDRFSAERLKGVDSTLKIQPAELGDSAVYLCASSLGQVASSSGELFFGEGSRLTVL.

This chain's CDR3 is CASGLGVRAEAFF. The CDR3 DNA is TGTGCTAGTGGTCTAGGCGTCAGGGCTGAAGCTTTCTTT. The rearrangement uses TRBV12-5 and TRBJ1-1, with D maybe TRBD1 (5 bases). The CDR3 consists of 13 residues. The ends were cut back, 5 bases at V and 6 bases at J, with 13 bases in the middle. Per germline, CDR1 LGHNT and CDR2 FRNRAP.

The CDR3 nucleotides read TGTGCCAGCAGCTCTGGTTCAGGGTCTGGGCGCGAGCAGTACTTC. Translating gives CASSSGSGSGREQYF. This sequence joins TRBV7-3 and TRBJ2-7, with a weak D call TRBD1 (5 bases). Trimming removed 4 bases at V and 6 bases at J, with 19 bases between. Germline V lookup: CDR1 SGHTA, CDR2 FQGTGA. The CDR3 runs 15 residues.

This clone was counted only a few times. The rearrangement uses TRBV28 and TRBJ2-7; weak D call: TRBD2 (5 bases). The CDR3 length is 14 residues. Germline CDR1 MDHEN, CDR2 SYDVKM. V lost 6 bases, J lost 5 bases, and 17 bases lay in between. CDR3 in amino acids: CASRPIAPPDEQYF. Here the CDR3 DNA reads TGTGCCAGCAGGCCAATAGCGCCTCCTGACGAGCAGTACTTC.

The J gene is TRBJ2-7, the V gene TRBV28; D is uncertain. This CDR3 region has 11 residues. The germline V and J ends were trimmed by 7 bases and 2 bases, with 6 bases remaining between them. CDR1 and CDR2 from the germline V gene are MDHEN and SYDVKM. The DNA of the CDR3 is TGTGCCAGCACAGGTCCCTACGAGCAGTACTTC. This codes for CASTGPYEQYF.

The chain joins TRBV19 to TRBJ2-1, with 12 bases fitting TRBD2. The V gene's germline CDR1 is LNHDA and CDR2 SQIVND (reference sequence). CDR3 length equals 15 residues. With V trimmed by 4 bases and J by 4 bases, 2 bases remained unmatched. CDR3 loop: CASSSGTSGYNEQFF. The CDR3 DNA reads as TGTGCCAGTAGTAGCGGGACTAGCGGGTACAATGAGCAGTTCTTC.

The chain links TRBV28 to TRBJ1-2; 8 bases map to TRBD1. Germline trimming cut 7 bases from V and 2 bases from J; bases unmatched to any gene: 12. Germline V gene data show CDR1 as MDHEN and CDR2 as SYDVKM. The length of the CDR3 is 16 residues. The CDR3 nucleotides are TGTGCCAGCACGGCAGGGGGCGCGTTCTGGAACTATGGCTACACCTTC. As protein: CASTAGGAFWNYGYTF.

The chain links TRBV4-2 to TRBJ2-1; D remains unclear. The ends were cut back, 0 bases at V and 0 bases at J, with 9 bases in the middle. The CDR3 loop spans 16 amino acids. Germline CDR1 reads LGHNA; CDR2 reads YNFKEQ. The CDR3 loop reads CASSQDGSSSYNEQFF. CDR3 nucleotides: TGTGCCAGCAGCCAAGACGGCTCTAGCTCCTACAATGAGCAGTTCTTC.

In DNA form, the CDR3 reads TGTGCCTGGAGTGCTAGCGCAGAGACCCAGTACTTC. This encodes CAWSASAETQYF. This chain links TRBV30 with TRBJ2-5; a possible D gene is TRBD2 (6 bases). V lost 1 base and J 4 bases, leaving 7 bases between the germline ends. The CDR3 has 12 residues. Germline V CDR1 and CDR2: GTSNPN, SVGIG (reference sequence).

This chain joins TRBV28 and TRBJ1-2; weak D call: TRBD1 (5 bases). Trimming shortened V by 10 bases and J by 5 bases, and 17 bases separated the two germline ends. This CDR3 has 13 residues. Germline values: CDR1 MDHEN, CDR2 SYDVKM. The chain's CDR3 is CAISPGTPYGYTF. The CDR3 DNA follows: TGTGCCATATCTCCCGGGACTCCATATGGCTACACCTTC.

The chain couples TRBV4-3 to TRBJ2-1; D might be TRBD2 (6 bases). CDR3 length: 15 amino acids. V was clipped by 1 base and J by 10 bases, with 17 bases between them. Germline loops: CDR1 LGHNA, CDR2 YSLEER. CDR3 in amino acids: CASSQVGWRADEQFF. CDR3 DNA sequence: TGCGCCAGCAGCCAAGTGGGATGGAGGGCGGACGAGCAGTTCTTC.

On this clone itself: A read error may produce the germline difference seen at one junction end. The chain has TRBV7-3 and TRBJ2-1; 8 nucleotides align to TRBD2. Germline CDR1 is SGHTA and CDR2 is FQGTGA. This CDR3 region has 17 residues. This CDR3 is CASSLTGYGGAHNEQFF. For the CDR3, the DNA is TGTGCCAGCAGCCTAACCGGATACGGGGGGGCCCACAATGAGCAGTTCTTC.

The genes are TRBV28 and TRBJ2-5; 7 bases are a match to TRBD1. The length of the CDR3 is 16 residues. V shed 3 bases and J 5 bases; nucleotides not matched to a gene: 12. The germline gives CDR1 MDHEN, CDR2 SYDVKM. The DNA of the CDR3 is TGTGCCAGCAGTTTCCAGGAGACAGGGAGAGTGGAGACCCAGTACTTC. Its translation: CASSFQETGRVETQYF.

The V and J genes are TRBV9 and TRBJ1-1; no reliable D call. Trimming stripped 0 bases from V and 5 bases from J, with 11 bases between. The germline V gene has CDR1 SGDLS and CDR2 YYNGEE. The CDR3 runs to 14 residues. CDR3 loop: CASSVDVQWTEAFF. CDR3 bases: TGTGCCAGCAGCGTAGACGTTCAGTGGACTGAAGCTTTCTTT.

The chain carries TRBV6-1 and TRBJ2-7; TRBD2 aligns across 9 bases. After removal of 1 base from V and 2 bases from J, the junction contained 3 bases not matched to a gene. Germline loops: CDR1 MNHNS, CDR2 SASEGT. CDR3 length: 15 residues. CDR3 in DNA: TGTGCCAGCAGTGAAGTGCGGACTAGCGCCTACGAGCAGTACTTC. It specifies CASSEVRTSAYEQYF.